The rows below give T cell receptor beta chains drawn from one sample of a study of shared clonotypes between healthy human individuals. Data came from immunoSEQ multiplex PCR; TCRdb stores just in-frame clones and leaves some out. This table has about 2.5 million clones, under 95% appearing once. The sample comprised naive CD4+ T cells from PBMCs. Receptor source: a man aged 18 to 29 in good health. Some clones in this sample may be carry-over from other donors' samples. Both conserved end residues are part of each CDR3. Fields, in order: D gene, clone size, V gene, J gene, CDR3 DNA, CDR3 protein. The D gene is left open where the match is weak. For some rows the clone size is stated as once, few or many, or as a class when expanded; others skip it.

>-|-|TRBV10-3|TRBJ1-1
TGTGCCACCAGTGGAAAGGTACAGGCAATGGATGAAGCTTTCTTT
CATSGKVQAMDEAFF
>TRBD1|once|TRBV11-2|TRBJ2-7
TGTGCCAGCAGCTTTAACAGGGGGTTCCCCTACGAGCAGTACTTC
CASSFNRGFPYEQYF
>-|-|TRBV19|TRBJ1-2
TGTGCCAGTAGCATGGGGGTACAGAACTATGGCTACACCTTC
CASSMGVQNYGYTF
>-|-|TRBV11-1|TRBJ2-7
TGTGCCAGCAGCTTATTCCGGATTAGCTCCTACGAGCAGTACTTC
CASSLFRISSYEQYF
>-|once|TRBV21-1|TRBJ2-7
TGTGCCAGCAGCAAAGCCAGGGGTCCCTCCTACGAGCAGTACTTC
CASSKARGPSYEQYF
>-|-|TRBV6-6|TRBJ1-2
TGTGCCAGCAGTTATAGTCGGCCGATCTATGGCTACACCTTC
CASSYSRPIYGYTF
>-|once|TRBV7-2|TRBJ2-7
TGTGCCAGCAGCTTAGCGCAGGCAATCTACGAGCAGTACTTC
CASSLAQAIYEQYF
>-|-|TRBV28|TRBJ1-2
TGTGCCAGCAGGCTAAGGGACCGGCCGCTTTGGGGCTACACCTTC
CASRLRDRPLWGYTF
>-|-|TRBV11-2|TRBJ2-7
TGTGCCAGCAGCTTCCCACGGGTTTCCTACGAGCAGTACTTC
CASSFPRVSYEQYF
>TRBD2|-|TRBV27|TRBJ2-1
TGTGCCAGCCGGCCCAGGGCCCTAGCGGGAGTTAGCGATGAGCAGTTCTTC
CASRPRALAGVSDEQFF
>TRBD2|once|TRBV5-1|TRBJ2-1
TGCGCCAGCAGCTCAAGCGGGGTCTCCTACAATGAGCAGTTCTTC
CASSSSGVSYNEQFF
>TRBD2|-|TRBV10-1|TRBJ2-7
TGCGCCAGCCTTCAAGAACCGGGACTAGCTTTCTACGAGCAGTACTTC
CASLQEPGLAFYEQYF
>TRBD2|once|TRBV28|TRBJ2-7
TGTGCCAGCAGTTTAAGTCCAGCGGGAGGAAGCTACGAGCAGTACTTC
CASSLSPAGGSYEQYF
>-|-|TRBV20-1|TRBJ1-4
TGCAGTGCGCGCAGGGAAAAACTGTTTTTT
CSARREKLFF
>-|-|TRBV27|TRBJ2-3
TGTGCCAGCAGTTTAGGGCCCAACGACTCCAACACAGATACGCAGTATTTT
CASSLGPNDSNTDTQYF
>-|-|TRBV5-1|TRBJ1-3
TGCGCCAGCAGCTTGGCCGTGGGCGGGAGCTCTGGAAACACCATATATTTT
CASSLAVGGSSGNTIYF
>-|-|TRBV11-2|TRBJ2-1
TGTGCCAGCAGCGCATGGACAGTTTCCTACAATGAGCAGTTCTTC
CASSAWTVSYNEQFF
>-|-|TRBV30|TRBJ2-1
TGTGCCTGGAGTTTTTACCCCCCGCGGCAGAGTTCCTACAATGAGCAGTTCTTC
CAWSFYPPRQSSYNEQFF
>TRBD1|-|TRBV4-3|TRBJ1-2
TGCGCCAGCAGCCGCGGACAGGGGATTGGTGGCTACACCTTC
CASSRGQGIGGYTF
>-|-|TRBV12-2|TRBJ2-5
TGTGCAAGTCGCCCAGCGGGAGAGACCCAGTACTTC
CASRPAGETQYF
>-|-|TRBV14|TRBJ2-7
TGTGCCAGCAGCCAAGTCCGTACGGCCACGAGCTCCTACGAGCAGTACTTC
CASSQVRTATSSYEQYF
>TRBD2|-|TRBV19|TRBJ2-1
TGTGCCAGTAGAAATAGCGGGGGCGAGAGGTACAATGAGCAGTTCTTC
CASRNSGGERYNEQFF
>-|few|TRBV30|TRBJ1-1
TGTGCCTGGAGTGCCCGAGTGAACACTGAAGCTTTCTTT
CAWSARVNTEAFF
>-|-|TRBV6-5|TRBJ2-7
TGTGCCAGCAGTTACTCCGCAACTAGCCGGTCCTACGAGCAGTACTTC
CASSYSATSRSYEQYF